This T cell receptor beta chain appears in the sequencing data of a study of OX40 agonist ivuxolimab in advanced cancers. Study details: Patients took ivuxolimab, an agonistic anti-OX40 (CD134) antibody.

General observations from the study: Both CD4+ and CD8+ T cell populations in blood had undergone clonal expansion by week 6 at 0.1 to 3.0 mg/kg.

Germline V gene data show CDR1 as LNHNV and CDR2 as YYDKDF (reference sequence). The V and J ends lost 0 bases and 2 bases respectively, with 9 bases between them. This CDR3 has 15 amino acids. Regarding this clone: Its antigen is not known.

Patients were ineligible given autoimmune disease history or systemic immunosuppression. Method: immunoSEQ multiplex PCR; TCRdb's copy keeps in-frame clones and lacks some. This table has tens of thousands of clones, 80% to 85% appearing once. The receptor's source is an adult with an advanced solid tumor such as melanoma, head and neck, liver or kidney cancer. This chain connects TRBV15 to TRBJ2-3; a possible D gene is TRBD1 (6 bases). The material sequenced was CD4+ or CD8+ T cells sorted from blood, taken in a trial of the OX40 agonist ivuxolimab. The CDR3 nucleotides read TGTGCCACCAGCAGAGATAACAGGGTCACAGATACGCAGTATTTT. This translates into CATSRDNRVTDTQYF.